The 31 T cell receptor beta chains listed next were all sequenced from one sample in a study of cytomegalovirus exposure and HLA in healthy donors. 60 Vbeta and 13 Jbeta primers were used in PCR. TCRdb keeps only in-frame clones here, not all; method: immunoSEQ multiplex PCR. This table has under 300,000 clones, roughly two thirds appearing once. Material: PBMCs. Source of these receptors: a female donor in good health and CMV-seronegative.

This clone showed up just once. The V and J genes are TRBV6-5 and TRBJ1-3; D gene uncertain. Germline V CDR1 and CDR2: MNHEY, SVGAGI. The CDR3 runs 13 residues. V was clipped by 5 bases and J by 4 bases, with 9 bases between them. CDR3 bases: TGTGCCAGCAGTCCCGGTCGGGGAAACACCATATATTTT. It encodes CASSPGRGNTIYF.

Comments on this clone: This same CDR3 is encoded by further DNA sequences in the sample. V is TRBV27 and J is TRBJ2-3; weak D call: TRBD1 (5 bases). The germline V gene encodes CDR1 MNHEY and CDR2 SMNVEV (reference sequence). Trimming removed 5 bases at V and 2 bases at J, with 14 bases between. CDR3 size: 15 residues. DNA for the CDR3: TGTGCCAGCAGTGGAACAGGTCGAGACACAGATACGCAGTATTTT. The encoded protein is CASSGTGRDTDTQYF.

V gene TRBV6-5 combines with J gene TRBJ1-1; no clear D. The CDR3 loop spans 14 amino acids. The germline CDR1 and CDR2 sequences are MNHEY and SVGAGI. Trimming cost V 2 bases and J 2 bases, with 9 bases left between them. CDR3 protein: CASSYGQANTEAFF. The CDR3 DNA reads as TGTGCCAGCAGTTACGGTCAGGCTAACACTGAAGCTTTCTTT.

Details on this clone: The junction differs from germline at one of its ends, possibly a read error. The chain combines TRBV7-9 with TRBJ2-3; D remains ambiguous. From germline, CDR1 is SEHNR and CDR2 FQNEAQ (reference sequence). The CDR3 extends over 11 amino acids. The CDR3 sequence is CSSSFSDTQYF. CDR3 coding DNA: TGTTCCAGCAGCTTCTCGGATACGCAGTATTTT.

The chain's CDR3 is CASSKGLSDGYGYTF. In DNA, the CDR3 is TGTGCCAGCAGTAAGGGACTGAGTGATGGGTATGGCTACACCTTC. The chain joins TRBV6-6 to TRBJ1-2; a possible D gene is TRBD1 (5 bases). Deletions cut 5 bases from V and 5 bases from J, with 18 bases between. CDR3 length: 15 amino acids. Per the germline V gene, CDR1 is MNHNY and CDR2 is SVGAGI (reference sequence).

The genes are TRBV19 and TRBJ2-1, with 10 bases that match TRBD2. This CDR3 comprises 16 residues. The V and J ends lost 6 bases and 2 bases, in that order; junction bases with no gene match: 7. The germline V gene encodes CDR1 LNHDA and CDR2 SQIVND (reference sequence). The CDR3 loop reads CASSITLAGAYNEQFF. Written as DNA, the CDR3 is TGTGCCAGTAGCATAACTCTAGCGGGGGCCTACAATGAGCAGTTCTTC.

This chain uses TRBV5-4 with TRBJ2-1; a possible D gene is TRBD1 (6 bases). The germline V gene encodes CDR1 SGHNT and CDR2 YYREEE (reference sequence). This CDR3 spans 15 amino acids. V shed 0 bases and J shed 4 bases, with 11 bases lying between them. DNA for the CDR3: TGTGCCAGCAGCTTGGGGACAGTCGGGTACAATGAGCAGTTCTTC. It encodes CASSLGTVGYNEQFF. The entire variable domain, with the rest obtained from reference TRBV5-4 and TRBJ2-1, is as follows: ETGVTQSPTHLIKTRGQQVTLRCSSQSGHNTVSWYQQALGQGPQFIFQYYREEENGRGNFPPRFSGLQFPNYSSELNVNALELDDSALYLCASSLGTVGYNEQFFGPGTRLTVL.

The chain carries TRBV4-1 and TRBJ2-5; tentative D call: TRBD2 (7 bases). V was shortened by 0 bases and J by 5 bases, with 10 bases between the two germline ends. CDR3 length: 14 amino acids. Germline V lookup: CDR1 MGHRA, CDR2 YSYEKL. This chain's CDR3 is CASSQEGGHETQYF. The CDR3, as DNA: TGCGCCAGCAGCCAAGAGGGGGGGCACGAGACCCAGTACTTC.

The V call is TRBV28, the J call TRBJ2-6; weak D call: TRBD2 (5 bases). Germline loops: CDR1 MDHEN, CDR2 SYDVKM. Trimming left V 4 bases short and J 3 bases short, with 10 bases between. The CDR3 has 15 residues. In nucleotides, the CDR3 is TGTGCCAGCAGTTGGACTCTATTTGGGGCCAACGTCCTGACTTTC. Protein: CASSWTLFGANVLTF.

Notes on this clone: At one end, the junction sequence differs from germline, possibly due to a read error. CDR3 loop: CSSGVGQRGYGYTF. The CDR3 DNA sequence: TGTTCCAGCGGTGTGGGACAGAGAGGCTATGGCTACACCTTC. The chain recombines TRBV7-9 with TRBJ1-2, with 7 bases lining up with TRBD1. The CDR3 extends over 14 amino acids. CDR1 and CDR2 from the germline V gene are SEHNR and FQNEAQ (reference sequence).

This rearrangement joins TRBV18 to TRBJ1-2, with a tentative D call TRBD1 (5 bases). This CDR3 region has 15 residues. Deletions cut 0 bases from V and 8 bases from J, with 16 bases between. Per the germline V gene, CDR1 is KGHSH and CDR2 is LQKENI. This CDR3 reads CASSPPLDTRVGYTF. The CDR3 nucleotides are TGTGCCAGCTCACCACCGTTGGACACCCGGGTAGGCTACACCTTC.

The chain is built from TRBV9 and TRBJ2-7; 7 bases are shared with TRBD2. Trimming removed 4 bases from V and 0 bases from J; junction bases left unmatched: 7. The CDR3 is made up of 15 amino acids. Per the germline V gene, CDR1 is SGDLS and CDR2 is YYNGEE. Here the CDR3 reads CASSPASGTSYEQYF. CDR3 bases: TGTGCCAGCAGCCCTGCCAGCGGGACCTCCTACGAGCAGTACTTC. The full variable domain, completed using reference TRBV9 and TRBJ2-7, is DSGVTQTPKHLITATGQRVTLRCSPRSGDLSVYWYQQSLDQGLQFLIQYYNGEERAKGNILERFSAQQFPDLHSELNLSSLELGDSALYFCASSPASGTSYEQYFGPGTRLTVT.

The chain uses TRBV7-2 and TRBJ2-7; 8 bases agree with TRBD1. V shed 5 bases and J 0 bases; nucleotides not matched to a gene: 15. The CDR3 totals 18 residues. The germline V gene encodes CDR1 SGHTA and CDR2 FQGNSA. Here the CDR3 reads CASSLRPGTGPLSYEQYF. The CDR3 nucleotides read TGTGCCAGCAGCCTCCGTCCCGGGACAGGACCACTCTCCTACGAGCAGTACTTC. The full variable domain, with the rest looked up from reference TRBV7-2 and TRBJ2-7, is GAGVSQSPSNKVTEKGKDVELRCDPISGHTALYWYRQSLGQGLEFLIYFQGNSAPDKSGLPSDRFSAERTGGSVSTLTIQRTQQEDSAVYLCASSLRPGTGPLSYEQYFGPGTRLTVT.

CDR3 coding DNA: TGTGCCAGCAGTGAAGAGCCCCACAGGGGCAACGAGCAGTTCTTC. This translates into CASSEEPHRGNEQFF. The rearrangement links TRBV6-1 to TRBJ2-1; TRBD1 matches 7 bases. Trimming removed 1 base from V and 10 bases from J; junction bases left unmatched: 10. Germline V gene sequence: CDR1 MNHNS, CDR2 SASEGT. This CDR3 is built from 15 residues.

The rearrangement joins TRBV15 to TRBJ1-5; TRBD1 might be the D (5 bases). Germline V gives CDR1 LNHNV, CDR2 YYDKDF (reference sequence). CDR3 length equals 16 residues. Trimming pared 3 bases from V and 1 base from J, leaving 13 bases between. CDR3 protein: CATSSGLQASNQPQHF. The CDR3 DNA is TGTGCCACCAGCAGCGGGTTACAGGCAAGCAATCAGCCCCAGCATTTT.

V usage is TRBV6-4 and J usage is TRBJ2-7; maybe TRBD2 (5 bases). The V gene lost 0 bases and the J gene lost 4 bases, with 16 bases spanning the gap. Germline lookup yields CDR1 MRHNA and CDR2 SNTAGT. CDR3 length: 16 amino acids. The CDR3 loop reads CASSDSRAAVTYEQYF. CDR3 nucleotides: TGTGCCAGCAGTGACTCGAGGGCCGCGGTGACGTACGAGCAGTACTTC.

The chain couples TRBV11-2 to TRBJ1-1; 7 bases align to TRBD1. The length of the CDR3 is 14 residues. Germline V gene sequence: CDR1 SGHAT, CDR2 FQNNGV. V trimming: 3 bases; J trimming: 6 bases; junction bases outside the gene matches: 7. CDR3 amino acids: CASSLTRGRAEAFF. DNA for the CDR3: TGTGCCAGCAGCTTGACGAGGGGGCGGGCTGAAGCTTTCTTT.

The chain uses TRBV6-6 and TRBJ1-2; D is possibly TRBD1 (6 bases). This CDR3 has 16 residues. CDR1 and CDR2 from the germline V gene are MNHNY and SVGAGI (reference sequence). Trimming pared 2 bases from V and 0 bases from J, leaving 13 bases between. The DNA for the CDR3 is TGTGCCAGCAGTTACGCCCGGACAGCTACTAACTATGGCTACACCTTC. Protein: CASSYARTATNYGYTF.

A few counts support this clone. V is TRBV10-3 and J is TRBJ1-1; 8 nucleotides align to TRBD1. The CDR3 is 14 amino acids. The J segment lost 4 bases and the V segment lost 6 bases, leaving 7 bases of the junction unmatched. Germline V CDR1 and CDR2: ENHRY, SYGVKD. This chain's CDR3 is CAIRSGQGGTEAFF. Written as DNA, the CDR3 is TGTGCCATCAGGAGCGGACAGGGAGGCACTGAAGCTTTCTTT.

The chain has TRBV5-1 and TRBJ2-2; 10 positions agree with TRBD1. Germline lookup yields CDR1 SGHRS and CDR2 YFSETQ. V was clipped by 5 bases and J by 6 bases; unmatched bases: 4. The CDR3 is 14 amino acids. Written as DNA, the CDR3 is TGCGCCAGCAGTTACGGACAGGGGGCCGGGGAGCTGTTTTTT. This gives the protein CASSYGQGAGELFF.

This chain joins TRBV28 and TRBJ2-6, with no clear D. Germline CDR1 reads MDHEN; CDR2 reads SYDVKM. CDR3 length: 13 residues. The V gene lost 6 bases and the J gene lost 2 bases, with 5 bases spanning the gap. CDR3 in DNA: TGTGCCAGCAGGCGGACTGGGGCCAACGTCCTGACTTTC. Translation gives CASRRTGANVLTF.

The V and J genes are TRBV7-2 and TRBJ1-2; 7 bases are a match to TRBD1. The V segment lost 2 bases and the J segment 1 base; nucleotides outside the gene matches: 4. This CDR3 is built from 15 residues. Germline CDR1 reads SGHTA; CDR2 reads FQGNSA. The CDR3 bases are TGTGCCAGCAGCTTAACCACAGGGGTTAACTATGGCTACACCTTC. It specifies CASSLTTGVNYGYTF.

The CDR3 reads CASSGLAGGDEQFF. CDR3 in DNA: TGTGCCAGCAGCGGACTAGCGGGAGGGGATGAGCAGTTCTTC. This rearrangement joins TRBV27 to TRBJ2-1; 15 nucleotides match TRBD2. This CDR3 is built from 14 residues. The V gene's germline CDR1 is MNHEY and CDR2 SMNVEV (reference sequence). With 6 bases clipped from V and 8 bases from J, the junction kept 2 bases outside the gene matches.

This chain links TRBV6-5 with TRBJ1-3; D unclear. CDR1 is MNHEY and CDR2 is SVGAGI in the germline V gene. The CDR3 extends over 13 amino acids. V lost 6 bases, J lost 4 bases, and 10 bases lay in between. The CDR3 region has the DNA TGTGCCAGCAGGGCTGGCAACGGAAACACCATATATTTT. Protein: CASRAGNGNTIYF.

The rearrangement joins TRBV6-5 to TRBJ2-7; D not resolved. Trimming cost V 4 bases and J 3 bases, with 10 bases left between them. Germline values: CDR1 MNHEY, CDR2 SVGAGI. The CDR3 loop spans 13 amino acids. The CDR3 region has the DNA TGTGCCAGCAGTTCGGCTAGTGGCTACGAGCAGTACTTC. This codes for CASSSASGYEQYF.

The chain is built from TRBV28 and TRBJ1-5; a weak D match, TRBD1 (5 bases). Germline V gene lookup returns CDR1 MDHEN and CDR2 SYDVKM. CDR3 length: 15 amino acids. Between the trimmed V and J ends, which lost 6 bases and 2 bases, there was a span of 14 bases. The chain's CDR3 is CASSLSGAGNQPQHF. In DNA, the CDR3 is TGTGCCAGCAGCCTCAGTGGGGCGGGCAATCAGCCCCAGCATTTT.

This chain uses TRBV27 with TRBJ2-7, with TRBD2 matching over 9 bases. CDR3 length equals 14 residues. V gave up 2 bases and J gave up 4 bases; unmatched junction bases: 3. Germline loops: CDR1 MNHEY, CDR2 SMNVEV (reference sequence). CDR3 region: CASSLQTSGYEQYF. CDR3 in DNA: TGTGCCAGCAGTTTACAGACTAGCGGATACGAGCAGTACTTC.

This clone turned up a few times. CDR3 residues: CASNACGSPRHF. The CDR3 nucleotides are TGTGCCAGCAACGCATGCGGGTCACCAAGGCATTTT. This sequence joins TRBV7-9 and TRBJ1-5; no definite D call. The CDR3 covers 12 residues. In germline, CDR1 is SEHNR, CDR2 FQNEAQ (reference sequence). Trimming removed 7 bases from V and 15 bases from J, with 19 bases in between.

The chain links TRBV7-9 to TRBJ1-2; TRBD1 might be the D (5 bases). Trimming stripped 3 bases from V and 8 bases from J, with 16 bases between. The CDR3 is 14 amino acids. Germline CDR1 and CDR2: SEHNR and FQNEAQ (reference sequence). CDR3 protein: CASSFADRATGYTF. DNA for the CDR3: TGTGCCAGCAGCTTTGCCGACAGAGCCACCGGCTACACCTTC.

The rearrangement joins TRBV7-9 to TRBJ2-3, with 9 bases aligning to TRBD2. Trimming took 4 bases from V and 1 from J; bases not matched to a gene: 3. The CDR3 is made up of 15 amino acids. The germline CDR1 and CDR2 sequences are SEHNR and FQNEAQ (reference sequence). CDR3 coding DNA: TGTGCCAGCAGCTCAGGGACTAGCCGCACAGATACGCAGTATTTT. Translated, it gives CASSSGTSRTDTQYF.

With regard to this clone: Other DNA sequences in the same sample also yield this CDR3. The gene calls are TRBV7-9 and TRBJ2-3; tentative D call: TRBD1 (6 bases). Germline loops: CDR1 SEHNR, CDR2 FQNEAQ (reference sequence). Trimming shortened V by 2 bases and J by 3 bases, and 6 bases separated the two germline ends. The CDR3 contains 13 residues. The CDR3 loop reads CASSLQGTDTQYF. The CDR3 nucleotides read TGTGCCAGCAGCTTACAGGGGACAGATACGCAGTATTTT.